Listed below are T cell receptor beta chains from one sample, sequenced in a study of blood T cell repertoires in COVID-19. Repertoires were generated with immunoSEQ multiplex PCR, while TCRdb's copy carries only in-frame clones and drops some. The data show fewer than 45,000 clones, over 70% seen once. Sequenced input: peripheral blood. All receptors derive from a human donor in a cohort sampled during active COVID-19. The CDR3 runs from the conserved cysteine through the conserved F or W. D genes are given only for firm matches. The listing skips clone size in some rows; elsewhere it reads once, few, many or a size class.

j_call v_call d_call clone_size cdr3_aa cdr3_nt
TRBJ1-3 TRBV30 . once CAWIGQGRGNTIYF TGTGCCTGGATTGGGCAGGGTAGGGGAAACACCATATATTTT
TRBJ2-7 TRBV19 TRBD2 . CASSISSGRYEQYF TGTGCCAGTAGTATCTCTAGCGGGAGGTACGAGCAGTACTTC
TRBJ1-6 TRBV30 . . CAWSIQEDSPLHF TGTGCCTGGAGTATACAGGAAGATTCACCCCTCCACTTT
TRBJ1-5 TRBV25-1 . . CARGRGRYSNQPQHF TGTGCCAGAGGGAGGGGGAGATATAGCAATCAGCCCCAGCATTTT
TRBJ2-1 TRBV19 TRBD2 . CASSPGLAGFGWHEQFF TGTGCCAGTAGTCCGGGACTAGCGGGATTTGGTTGGCATGAGCAGTTCTTC
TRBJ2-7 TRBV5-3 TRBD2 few CARSGREGRYEQYF TGTGCCAGAAGCGGCCGGGAGGGCCGCTACGAGCAGTACTTC
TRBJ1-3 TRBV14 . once CASSPRSGSVSGNTIYF TGTGCCAGCAGCCCCCGGAGCGGGTCGGTCTCTGGAAACACCATATATTTT
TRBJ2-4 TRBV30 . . CAWGGVKNIQYF TGTGCCTGGGGCGGGGTAAAAAACATTCAGTACTTC
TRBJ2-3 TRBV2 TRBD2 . CASSAERLAGGGADTQYF TGTGCCAGCAGTGCAGAACGCCTAGCGGGAGGCGGCGCAGATACGCAGTATTTT
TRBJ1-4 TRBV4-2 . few CASSQLGEKLFF TGTGCCAGCAGCCAACTAGGAGAAAAACTGTTTTTT
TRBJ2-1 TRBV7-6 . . CASSSLLSPVYNEQFF TGTGCCAGCAGCTCCTTATTGAGCCCTGTGTACAATGAGCAGTTCTTC
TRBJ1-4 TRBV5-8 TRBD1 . CASSDRRQGGEKLFF TGTGCCAGCAGCGATAGAAGACAGGGTGGTGAAAAACTGTTTTTT
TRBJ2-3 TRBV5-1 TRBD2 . CASSTGTSGADTQYF TGCGCCAGCAGCACAGGGACTAGCGGGGCAGATACGCAGTATTTT
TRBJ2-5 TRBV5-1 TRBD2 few CASSLLAGEETQYF TGCGCCAGCAGCTTGCTAGCGGGAGAAGAGACCCAGTACTTC
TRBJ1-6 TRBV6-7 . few CASSYLRKTWANSPLHF TGTGCCAGCAGTTACTTACGAAAAACGTGGGCGAATTCACCCCTCCACTTT
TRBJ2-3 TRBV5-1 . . CASSRGTVADTQYF TGCGCCAGCAGCCGGGGTACAGTGGCAGATACGCAGTATTTT
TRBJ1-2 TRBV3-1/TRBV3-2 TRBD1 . CASSQDGQGPRHTF TGTGCCAGCAGCCAAGACGGACAGGGACCTCGACACACCTTC
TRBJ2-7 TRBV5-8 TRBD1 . CASSSGQGAQQYF TGTGCCAGCAGCTCGGGACAGGGAGCCCAGCAGTACTTC
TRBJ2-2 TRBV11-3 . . CASSRGSGTGELFF TGTGCCAGCAGCAGAGGATCGGGGACCGGGGAGCTGTTTTTT
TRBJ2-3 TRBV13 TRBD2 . CASSIGLEGDTQYF TGTGCCAGCAGCATTGGACTAGAAGGCGATACGCAGTATTTT
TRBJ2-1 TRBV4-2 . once CASSQLPPLDEQFF TGTGCCAGCAGCCAACTCCCCCCCCTCGATGAGCAGTTCTTC
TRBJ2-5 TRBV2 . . CASRTGTFKTQYF TGTGCCAGCAGGACGGGTACGTTCAAGACCCAGTACTTC
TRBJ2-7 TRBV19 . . CASSIIPAAGAYEQYF TGTGCCAGTAGTATAATTCCCGCGGCAGGGGCCTACGAGCAGTACTTC
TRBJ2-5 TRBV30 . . CAWFSASSGTQYF TGTGCCTGGTTTAGCGCTTCCTCGGGGACCCAGTACTTC
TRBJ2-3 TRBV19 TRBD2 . CASALLAGGEGDTQYF TGTGCCAGTGCCCTCCTAGCGGGAGGCGAAGGAGATACGCAGTATTTT
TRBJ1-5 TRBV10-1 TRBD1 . CASSEDRGVESSNQPQHF TGCGCCAGCAGTGAGGACAGGGGGGTCGAGTCGAGCAATCAGCCCCAGCATTTT
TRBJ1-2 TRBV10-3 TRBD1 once CAIRGQGGDYGYTF TGTGCCATCAGGGGACAGGGGGGCGACTATGGCTACACCTTC
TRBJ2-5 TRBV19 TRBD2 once CATRTSGRETQYF TGTGCCACCCGCACTAGCGGGAGAGAGACCCAGTACTTC